This T cell receptor beta chain is drawn from a study of blood T cell repertoires in COVID-19. TCRdb's copy holds only in-frame clones and misses some; the assay was immunoSEQ multiplex PCR. The profile shows over 55,000 clones, around 76% of them singletons. Material: peripheral blood. The clonotype comes from a woman of 80 years or more with acute or convalescent COVID-19.

The CDR3 DNA sequence: TGTGCCAGCAGCTTGGCGCAACCGCAGGGAACTGAAGCTTTCTTT. Its translation is CASSLAQPQGTEAFF. The chain employs TRBV7-2 and TRBJ1-1; D possibly corresponds to TRBD1 (5 bases). The CDR3 length is 15 residues. V lost 3 bases and J lost 5, with 16 bases in between. From germline, CDR1 is SGHTA and CDR2 FQGNSA.